This T cell receptor (beta chain) stems from a study of blood T cell repertoires in COVID-19. Everyone who took part was roughly 18 to 89 years old, and they came from about 23 US areas. Self-reported history from a screening survey and questionnaire set each donor's cohort. The repertoire was sequenced with immunoSEQ multiplex PCR; TCRdb's copy has only in-frame clones and lacks some. The sample carries more than 300,000 clones, approximately 91% recorded once. The source of this sequence is a woman between 40 and 50 years old who had been exposed to COVID-19. Sequenced input: PBMCs or T cells enriched from blood (not recorded which).

CDR3 protein: CASTPGRGVTEAFF. DNA of the CDR3: TGTGCCAGCACCCCGGGGCGGGGAGTTACTGAAGCTTTCTTT. J is TRBJ1-1 and V is TRBV6-2 or TRBV6-3, with D possibly matching TRBD1 (5 bases). Germline values: CDR1 MNHEY, CDR2 SVGEGT. V was trimmed by 7 bases and J by 5 bases, leaving 17 bases between them. The CDR3 loop spans 14 amino acids.